Sequencing of this T cell receptor (beta chain) was carried out in a study of T cells in Graves' hyperthyroidism and ophthalmopathy. Findings and limits, study-wide: The blood repertoire included most of the expanded thyroid clonotypes above 0.001.

Ophthalmopathy patients all had a Clinical Activity Score of at least 3, a NOSPECS grade of at least 4 and disease under 3 months old. There were TCR beta CDR3 regions amplified from RNA transcripts. The HTBI primer set was used in a first-round RT-PCR of the TCR CDR3. TCRdb ran MiXCR on the multiplex PCR reads and lists one entry per CDR3 protein. The sample lists roughly 500,000 distinct CDR3 sequences; around 22% were seen once. This clonotype was found many times. Its antigen is unknown. V lost 4 bases, J lost 4 bases, and 14 bases lay in between. The CDR3 is 15 amino acids. The rearrangement joins TRBV12-3 or TRBV12-4 to TRBJ1-5; D is ambiguous. This TCR was recovered from a young woman with Graves' ophthalmopathy. Sample: blood. The CDR3 protein is CASSSMGFRNQPQHF. The CDR3 coding sequence is TGTGCCAGCAGTTCAATGGGATTTCGTAATCAGCCCCAGCATTTT.